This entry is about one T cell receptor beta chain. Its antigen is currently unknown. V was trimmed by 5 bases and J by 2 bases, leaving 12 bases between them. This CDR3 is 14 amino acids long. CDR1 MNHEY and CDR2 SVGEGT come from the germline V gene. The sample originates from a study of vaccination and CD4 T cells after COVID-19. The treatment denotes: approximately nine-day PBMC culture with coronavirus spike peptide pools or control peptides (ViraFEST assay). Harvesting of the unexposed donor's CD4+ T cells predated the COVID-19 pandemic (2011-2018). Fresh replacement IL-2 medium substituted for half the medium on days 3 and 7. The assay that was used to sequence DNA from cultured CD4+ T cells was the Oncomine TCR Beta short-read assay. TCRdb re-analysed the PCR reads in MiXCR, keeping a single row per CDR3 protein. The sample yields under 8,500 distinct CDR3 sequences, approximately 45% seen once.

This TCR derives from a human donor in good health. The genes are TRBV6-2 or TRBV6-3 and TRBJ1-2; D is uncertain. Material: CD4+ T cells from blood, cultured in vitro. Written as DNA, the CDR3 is TGTGCCAGCAGTCCGACCGAGAGGAACTATGGCTACACCTTC. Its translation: CASSPTERNYGYTF.